This T cell receptor beta chain was sequenced during a study of high-grade serous ovarian cancer treatment subgroups (dated by TCRdb to about 2021). For the study in its entirety: On average, sequencing produced approximately 13,000 reads and 7,494 unique TCR beta rearrangements for each sample. In total there were some 100 samples, since every patient provided one primary tumor sample and two metastatic tumor samples. The cohort comprised approximately 30 patients: some ten with no residual disease after primary surgery (R0), some ten excellent NACT responders, and some ten poor NACT responders. Under a laparoscopic triage algorithm, patients with high-grade serous ovarian cancer were grouped by complete gross resection or by neoadjuvant chemotherapy response, and the study profiled the TCR beta repertoires of these patients.

Collection of tumor samples took place before definitive surgery or chemotherapy. Genomic DNA was extracted by the MD Anderson Biospecimen Extraction Resource, and TCR sequencing was done by the MD Anderson Cancer Genomics Laboratory. The research as a whole found: Bulk tumor TCR sequencing lacked spatial information, limiting insight into HGSC tumor complexity and diversity. TCR clonal relatedness showed a positive correlation with neoantigen level and a trend toward positive correlation with copy number variation and mutation load from whole-genome sequencing. Repertoire similarity between tumors of the same patient ranged roughly 0.095 to 0.8, whereas almost no similarity was seen between different patients. The TCR repertoire analyses centered on CDR3, and CDR1 and CDR2 were not analyzed.

The germline V gene sets CDR1 to SGHTS and CDR2 to YDEGEE. The CDR3 sequence holds 18 residues, the cysteine and phenylalanine included. Only the CDR3 DNA is retained, 54 bases long and in frame from the first base. At the junction V is shortened by 3 bases and J by 0 bases, with 19 bases in between. Details on this clone: Its antigen target is currently unknown. No qualities accompany the bases; no much larger clone lies one base away.

The 90 tumor samples underwent high-throughput TCR profiling using ImmunoSEQ. The study's own analysis went as follows. Richness (unique productive sequences), clonality, evenness and relatedness were included as repertoire diversity metrics, and similarity between samples was assessed with the Bhattacharyya coefficient. A sensitivity analysis excluded TCRs with fewer than two reads and gave consistent conclusions. TCRdb carries this immuneACCESS record with in-frame sequences only. Its versions omit some clonotypes, under half of them owing to an unresolved V gene in the studies checked, with the rest unexplained. V, J and clone size are those of that table, while D and trimming were read from the DNA. The sample table records 35,000 to 45,000 clones; roughly three quarters of these occur just once. Roughly 3.2% of the sample comes from the top ten.

Sequencing used tumor tissue. The chain links TRBV5-8 with TRBJ2-4; a tentative D match to TRBD2 spans 5 bases. The clonotype was recovered from a human donor with high-grade serous ovarian cancer. The DNA sequence is TGTGCCAGCAGCTCAGGTCGAGGGAGCGACCTAGCCAAAAACATTCAGTACTTC. It codes for CASSSGRGSDLAKNIQYF.